These 30 T cell receptor beta chains share one sample of origin, sequenced in a study of blood T cell repertoires in COVID-19. The table came from immunoSEQ multiplex PCR; TCRdb's copy has only in-frame clones and leaves some out. The data show about 360,000 clones, 86% seen once. Sequenced input: peripheral blood. Receptors originate from a woman aged 55-69 years with COVID-19, enrolled during active disease.

In this sample, this clone turned up once. The V and J genes are TRBV19 and TRBJ1-1, with a possible D match to TRBD1 (5 bases). V was cut by 5 bases and J by 0 bases, with 13 bases left in between. The CDR3 runs 15 residues. Germline V gene data show CDR1 as LNHDA and CDR2 as SQIVND (reference sequence). The CDR3 nucleotides read TGTGCCAGTAGTCGGCGGAGGGGCATGAACACTGAAGCTTTCTTT. Translating gives CASSRRRGMNTEAFF.

The chain combines TRBV5-1 with TRBJ2-2; TRBD2 aligns across 8 bases. J was trimmed by 1 base and V by 3 bases; bases with no gene match: 5. Germline assignment: CDR1 SGHRS and CDR2 YFSETQ. This CDR3 region has 16 residues. The CDR3 here is CASSYGGVLNTGELFF. The CDR3 DNA reads TGCGCCAGCAGCTACGGGGGGGTCTTGAACACCGGGGAGCTGTTTTTT.

Written as DNA, the CDR3 is TGTGCCAGCAGCCCCGGGACAGGGATCAGCTACGAGCAGTACTTC. Encoded protein: CASSPGTGISYEQYF. The chain links TRBV3-1 (or the pseudogene TRBV3-2) to TRBJ2-7; 9 nucleotides align to TRBD1. The CDR3 consists of 15 residues. Germline V gene data show CDR1 as LGHDT and CDR2 as YNNKEL (reference sequence). J lost 3 bases, V lost 4 bases, and 7 bases had no gene match.

The V and J genes are TRBV6-5 and TRBJ2-3; tentatively, D is TRBD2 (6 bases). With 5 bases removed from V and 8 bases from J, the gap between germline ends came to 11 bases. Germline V CDR1 and CDR2: MNHEY, SVGAGI. The CDR3 is 12 residues long. The CDR3 coding sequence is TGTGCCAGCAGTAAACCGCGGGGTACGCAGTATTTT. Translated, it gives CASSKPRGTQYF.

This chain uses TRBV5-1 with TRBJ2-1; 8 bases agree with TRBD2. This CDR3 comprises 15 residues. The germline CDR1 and CDR2 sequences are SGHRS and YFSETQ. The ends lost 1 base at V and 7 bases at J; junction bases unmatched: 7. The CDR3: CASSLLPSGLNEQFF. The CDR3, as DNA: TGCGCCAGCAGCTTGCTGCCTAGCGGGTTGAATGAGCAGTTCTTC.

The chain employs TRBV3-1 (or the pseudogene TRBV3-2) and TRBJ2-3; the D is unclear. Germline V gene lookup returns CDR1 LGHDT and CDR2 YNNKEL (reference sequence). This CDR3 comprises 14 residues. Trimming left V 2 bases short and J 8 bases short, with 14 bases between. The CDR3: CASSQPTVSGTQYF. The DNA of the CDR3 is TGTGCCAGCAGCCAACCTACAGTGTCAGGTACGCAGTATTTT.

This chain connects TRBV5-4 to TRBJ2-7, with 9 bases that match TRBD1. The CDR3 spans 14 residues. Looked up from germline, CDR1 is SGHNT and CDR2 is YYREEE (reference sequence). The V segment lost 4 bases and the J segment 3 bases; nucleotides outside the gene matches: 5. In nucleotides, the CDR3 is TGTGCCAGCAGCCGGGGGACAGGGATCTACGAGCAGTACTTC. This gives the protein CASSRGTGIYEQYF.

V is TRBV6-2 or TRBV6-3 and J is TRBJ2-5; 16 nucleotides line up with TRBD2. The CDR3 runs to 18 residues. Germline CDR1 reads MNHEY; CDR2 reads SVGEGT. The ends lost 6 bases at V and 4 bases at J; junction bases unmatched: 11. CDR3 residues: CASSPTGTSGGAAETQYF. The CDR3 DNA sequence: TGTGCCAGCAGCCCTACCGGGACTAGCGGGGGGGCCGCAGAGACCCAGTACTTC.

The chain is built from TRBV6-6 and TRBJ1-1; D perhaps matches TRBD1 (5 bases). The CDR3 length is 15 residues. The germline V gene has CDR1 MNHNY and CDR2 SVGAGI (reference sequence). Trimming shortened V by 2 bases and J by 0 bases, and 10 bases separated the two germline ends. As DNA, the CDR3 is TGTGCCAGCAGTTACGCTCTGGGGCTGAACACTGAAGCTTTCTTT. Protein sequence: CASSYALGLNTEAFF.

This clone appeared a single time. The rearrangement uses TRBV9 and TRBJ2-5, with 7 bases lining up with TRBD2. The CDR3 extends over 16 amino acids. Germline V gene data show CDR1 as SGDLS and CDR2 as YYNGEE. The V segment lost 0 bases and the J segment 5 bases; nucleotides outside the gene matches: 10. The CDR3 bases are TGTGCCAGCAGCGTAGAACCAGCGGGGAGTGCGGAGACCCAGTACTTC. Protein sequence: CASSVEPAGSAETQYF.

The V gene is TRBV7-3, the J gene TRBJ2-3, with 10 bases matching TRBD2. There are 20 residues in the CDR3. Trimming cost V 5 bases and J 3 bases; bases outside gene matches: 20. Germline V gives CDR1 SGHTA, CDR2 FQGTGA. CDR3 nucleotides: TGTGCCAGCAGCCCCTCTGGGAGAAGCGGGGGGGCTGGTTCTACAGATACGCAGTATTTT. Its protein is CASSPSGRSGGAGSTDTQYF.

Turning to this clone: The sample holds other DNA sequences that translate to the same CDR3. The chain carries TRBV7-9 and TRBJ1-2; TRBD1 matches at 9 bases. Unmatched junction bases numbered 6, after V lost 5 bases and J lost 8 bases. This CDR3 is built from 13 residues. Germline CDR1 SEHNR, CDR2 FQNEAQ (reference sequence). CDR3 in DNA: TGTGCCAGCAGCCAGACAGGGGGGCGGGGCTACACCTTC. Translation: CASSQTGGRGYTF.

The V call is TRBV7-3, the J call TRBJ2-3; TRBD2 agrees at 10 bases. Trimming at V came to 3 bases and at J to 5 bases, leaving 8 bases not matched to a gene. CDR1 and CDR2 from the germline V gene are SGHTA and FQGTGA. CDR3 size: 16 residues. The CDR3 reads CASSLGLAGGGDTQYF. CDR3 bases: TGTGCCAGCAGCTTGGGTTTAGCGGGGGGAGGAGATACGCAGTATTTT.

In this sample, this clone turned up many times. The sample carries other DNA sequences with the same CDR3. The chain's CDR3 is CASSQDRPNTEAFF. The CDR3 bases are TGCGCCAGCAGCCAAGACAGGCCTAACACTGAAGCTTTCTTT. This rearrangement joins TRBV5-1 to TRBJ1-1; TRBD1 might be the D (6 bases). Germline loops: CDR1 SGHRS, CDR2 YFSETQ. The CDR3 spans 14 residues. The V gene lost 4 bases and the J gene lost 2 bases, with 12 bases spanning the gap.

This clone was seen a single time. This chain connects TRBV27 to TRBJ1-5; TRBD1 matches 7 bases. V dropped 8 bases and J dropped 0; count of bases not matched to a gene: 19. CDR1 is MNHEY and CDR2 is SMNVEV in the germline V gene (reference sequence). The CDR3 extends over 19 amino acids. In nucleotides, the CDR3 is TGTGCCAGCGGAGATAACAGGGGAGCCTCCCGATATAGCAATCAGCCCCAGCATTTT. Its translation: CASGDNRGASRYSNQPQHF.

This clone was observed a single time. The rearrangement joins TRBV9 to TRBJ1-3, with TRBD1 identical over 9 bases. The ends lost 4 bases at V and 2 bases at J; junction bases unmatched: 10. CDR3 size: 17 residues. Germline CDR1 and CDR2: SGDLS and YYNGEE. CDR3 protein: CASSPGQGVGTGNTIYF. DNA of the CDR3: TGTGCCAGCAGCCCGGGACAGGGCGTCGGAACTGGAAACACCATATATTTT.

The J gene is TRBJ2-7, the V gene TRBV11-2, with D possibly TRBD2 on 6 matching bases. The CDR3 is made up of 14 amino acids. V shed 6 bases and J shed 1 base, with 13 bases lying between them. Germline values: CDR1 SGHAT, CDR2 FQNNGV. CDR3 nucleotides: TGTGCCAGCAGAGATCTACGGGGGTCCTACGAGCAGTACTTC. Protein product: CASRDLRGSYEQYF. Variable domain in full (rest from reference TRBV11-2 and TRBJ2-7): EAGVAQSPRYKIIEKRQSVAFWCNPISGHATLYWYQQILGQGPKLLIQFQNNGVVDDSQLPKDRFSAERLKGVDSTLKIQPAKLEDSAVYLCASRDLRGSYEQYFGPGTRLTVT.

The rearrangement uses TRBV4-1 and TRBJ2-7, with 7 bases aligning to TRBD2. With V trimmed by 4 bases and J by 1 base, 13 bases remained unmatched. From germline, CDR1 is MGHRA and CDR2 YSYEKL. The CDR3 spans 17 residues. CDR3 residues: CASSRGTSAGESYEQYF. CDR3 sequence (DNA): TGCGCCAGCAGCCGAGGAACTAGCGCCGGGGAGTCCTACGAGCAGTACTTC.

The CDR3 region is CARPGGKHSYSYNEQFF. The DNA for the CDR3 is TGTGCCAGGCCGGGGGGCAAACACTCCTACTCCTACAATGAGCAGTTCTTC. The chain uses TRBV24-1 and TRBJ2-1; D is perhaps TRBD2 (7 bases). The germline V and J ends were trimmed by 11 bases and 0 bases, with 22 bases remaining between them. The CDR3 consists of 17 residues. Germline V gives CDR1 KGHDR, CDR2 SFDVKD.

The chain has TRBV19 and TRBJ1-6; no reliable D call. Trimming stripped 5 bases from V and 8 bases from J, with 16 bases between. CDR1 LNHDA and CDR2 SQIVND come from the germline V gene (reference sequence). CDR3 length equals 15 residues. The CDR3 coding sequence is TGTGCCAGTAGTCCCTGGGAGCGGGGAGATTCACCCCTCCACTTT. It translates to CASSPWERGDSPLHF.

This chain connects TRBV7-2 to TRBJ2-7; TRBD2 aligns across 8 bases. This CDR3 spans 16 amino acids. Germline lookup yields CDR1 SGHTA and CDR2 FQGNSA. With V trimmed by 1 base and J by 2 bases, 7 bases remained unmatched. In nucleotides, the CDR3 is TGTGCCAGCAGCTTAGAGGCTGGACTAGCCGCCTACGAGCAGTACTTC. As protein: CASSLEAGLAAYEQYF. The whole variable domain, remainder taken from reference TRBV7-2 and TRBJ2-7, is GAGVSQSPSNKVTEKGKDVELRCDPISGHTALYWYRQSLGQGLEFLIYFQGNSAPDKSGLPSDRFSAERTGGSVSTLTIQRTQQEDSAVYLCASSLEAGLAAYEQYFGPGTRLTVT.

V and J are TRBV30 and TRBJ1-1; D remains unclear. The germline V gene has CDR1 GTSNPN and CDR2 SVGIG (reference sequence). The CDR3 length is 11 residues. V lost 5 bases and J 0 bases, leaving 4 bases between the germline ends. The DNA for the CDR3 is TGTGCCTGGGGTATGAACACTGAAGCTTTCTTT. It translates to CAWGMNTEAFF.

This clone has only one observation. The V call is TRBV9, the J call TRBJ1-5, with D maybe TRBD1 (6 bases). V gave up 4 bases and J gave up 6 bases, with 14 bases separating them. The germline gives CDR1 SGDLS, CDR2 YYNGEE. This CDR3 has 14 amino acids. The CDR3 nucleotides read TGTGCCAGCAGCCGGGGGCCGGGGGGTCAGCCCCAGCATTTT. It yields the protein CASSRGPGGQPQHF.

The J gene is TRBJ1-4, the V gene TRBV7-8; D is unclear. The CDR3 covers 20 residues. The V end lost 2 bases, the J end lost 0 bases, and 22 bases lay between the germline ends. CDR1 is SGHVS and CDR2 is FQNEAQ in the germline V gene. CDR3 DNA: TGTGCCAGCAGCTTACCGGCTGGGGAGGGAGGAGATTCAACTAATGAAAAACTGTTTTTT. The encoded protein is CASSLPAGEGGDSTNEKLFF.

This chain uses TRBV9 with TRBJ2-3, with 11 bases aligning to TRBD2. The V segment lost 1 base and the J segment 2 bases; nucleotides outside the gene matches: 9. The germline V gene has CDR1 SGDLS and CDR2 YYNGEE. This CDR3 spans 18 amino acids. This CDR3 is CASSVNLGSGGDTDTQYF. CDR3 coding DNA: TGTGCCAGCAGCGTAAACTTGGGTAGCGGGGGGGACACAGATACGCAGTATTTT.

The gene calls are TRBV9 and TRBJ2-3, with 9 bases aligning to TRBD1. This CDR3 spans 16 amino acids. V trimming: 4 bases; J trimming: 6 bases; junction bases outside the gene matches: 12. Germline V gene sequence: CDR1 SGDLS, CDR2 YYNGEE. CDR3 amino acids: CASSQIQGAMVDTQYF. The CDR3 coding sequence is TGTGCCAGCAGCCAAATACAGGGGGCGATGGTGGATACGCAGTATTTT.

This rearrangement joins TRBV6-2 or TRBV6-3 to TRBJ2-5, with TRBD1 identical over 10 bases. V lost 5 bases and J lost 5; bases outside the gene matches: 5. This CDR3 has 14 residues. CDR1 MNHEY and CDR2 SVGEGT come from the germline V gene. CDR3 region: CASSLRTGGETQYF. The CDR3 DNA sequence: TGTGCCAGCAGTCTTCGGACAGGGGGGGAGACCCAGTACTTC.

The chain is built from TRBV7-6 and TRBJ1-2, with 7 bases fitting TRBD1. This CDR3 contains 13 residues. V trimming: 6 bases; J trimming: 13 bases; junction bases outside the gene matches: 14. CDR1 is SGHVS and CDR2 is FNYEAQ in the germline V gene. CDR3 sequence (DNA): TGTGCCAGCAGGCACCTAGACAGGGCATGGCTCACCTTC. Translating it yields CASRHLDRAWLTF.

The chain combines TRBV5-1 with TRBJ1-5; 10 bases match TRBD1. V dropped 0 bases and J dropped 11; count of bases not matched to a gene: 8. Germline V gene sequence: CDR1 SGHRS, CDR2 YFSETQ. The CDR3 consists of 15 residues. CDR3 protein: CASSLAGTGEEAQHF. CDR3 DNA: TGCGCCAGCAGCTTGGCCGGGACAGGGGAAGAGGCCCAGCATTTT.

This chain uses TRBV4-1 with TRBJ2-2; 11 bases fit TRBD1. CDR3 size: 17 residues. CDR1 and CDR2 (germline): MGHRA, YSYEKL. Trimming at V came to 4 bases and at J to 7 bases, leaving 11 bases not matched to a gene. CDR3 nucleotide sequence: TGCGCCAGCAGCCTCAGGAGGACAGGGGGCTCGGGCGGGGAGCTGTTTTTT. As protein: CASSLRRTGGSGGELFF.